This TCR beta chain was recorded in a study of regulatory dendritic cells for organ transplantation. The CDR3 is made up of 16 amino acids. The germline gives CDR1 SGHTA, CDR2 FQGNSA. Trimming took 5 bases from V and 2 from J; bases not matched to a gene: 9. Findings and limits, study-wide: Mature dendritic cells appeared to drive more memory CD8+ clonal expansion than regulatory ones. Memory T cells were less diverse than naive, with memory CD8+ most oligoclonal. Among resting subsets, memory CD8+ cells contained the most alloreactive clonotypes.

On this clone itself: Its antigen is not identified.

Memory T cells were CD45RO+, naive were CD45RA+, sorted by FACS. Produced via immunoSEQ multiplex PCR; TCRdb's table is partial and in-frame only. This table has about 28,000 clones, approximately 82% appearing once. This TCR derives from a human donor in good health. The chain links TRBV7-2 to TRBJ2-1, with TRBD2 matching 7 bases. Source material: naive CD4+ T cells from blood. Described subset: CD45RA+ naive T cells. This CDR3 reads CASSPTAGTTYNEQFF. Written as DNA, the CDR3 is TGTGCCAGCAGCCCCACGGCCGGGACTACCTACAATGAGCAGTTCTTC.